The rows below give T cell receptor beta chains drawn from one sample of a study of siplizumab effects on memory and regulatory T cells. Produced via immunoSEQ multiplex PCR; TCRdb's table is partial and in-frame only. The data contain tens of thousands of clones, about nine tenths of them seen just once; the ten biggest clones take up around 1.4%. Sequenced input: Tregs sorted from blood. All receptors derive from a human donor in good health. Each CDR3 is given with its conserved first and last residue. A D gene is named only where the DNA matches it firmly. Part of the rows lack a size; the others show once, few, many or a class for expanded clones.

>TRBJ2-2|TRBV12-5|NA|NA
CASGLWGTGELFF
TGTGCTAGTGGTTTGTGGGGGACCGGGGAGCTGTTTTTT
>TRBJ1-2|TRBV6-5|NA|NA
CASSYSLVWTGGYTF
TGTGCCAGCAGTTACTCGCTCGTTTGGACTGGTGGCTACACCTTC
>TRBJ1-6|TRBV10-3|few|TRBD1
CAISVSSGTALHF
TGTGCCATCAGTGTCTCATCCGGGACAGCTCTCCACTTT
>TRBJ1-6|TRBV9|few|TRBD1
CASSVEGAGNSPLHF
TGTGCCAGCAGCGTAGAGGGGGCAGGGAATTCACCCCTCCACTTT
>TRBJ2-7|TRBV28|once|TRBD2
CASSTLGRDPYEQYF
TGTGCCAGCAGTACGCTAGGGAGGGACCCCTACGAGCAGTACTTC
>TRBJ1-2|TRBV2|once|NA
CASSEETEEYGYTF
TGTGCCAGCAGTGAAGAGACGGAAGAGTATGGCTACACCTTC
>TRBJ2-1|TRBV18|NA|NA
CASSPPMRGEDNEQFF
TGTGCCAGCTCACCACCGATGAGGGGGGAAGACAATGAGCAGTTCTTC
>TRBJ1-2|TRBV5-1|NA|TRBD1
CASSLATVTGGNYGYTF
TGCGCCAGCAGCTTGGCGACTGTGACAGGGGGCAACTATGGCTACACCTTC
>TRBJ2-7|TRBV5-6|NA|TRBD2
CASSLLAGVDEQYF
TGTGCCAGCAGCTTACTAGCGGGGGTGGACGAGCAGTACTTC
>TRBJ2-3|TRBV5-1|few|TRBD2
CASSLLGLAGGQGDTQYF
TGCGCCAGCAGCTTGTTGGGACTAGCGGGGGGGCAAGGAGATACGCAGTATTTT
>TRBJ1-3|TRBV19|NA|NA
CASDGPSGNTIYF
TGTGCCAGCGACGGACCCTCTGGAAACACCATATATTTT
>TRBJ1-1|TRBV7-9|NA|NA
CASSPRGYTEAFF
TGTGCCAGCAGCCCCCGGGGGTACACTGAAGCTTTCTTT
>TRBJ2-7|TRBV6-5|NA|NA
CASVGGKSSYEQYF
TGTGCCAGCGTTGGGGGGAAGAGCTCCTACGAGCAGTACTTC
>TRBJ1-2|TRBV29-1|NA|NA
CSATSRALDGYTF
TGCAGCGCTACATCTCGGGCCCTGGATGGCTACACCTTC
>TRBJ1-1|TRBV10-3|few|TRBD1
CAIRRTGGEAFF
TGTGCCATCAGACGGACAGGGGGTGAAGCTTTCTTT
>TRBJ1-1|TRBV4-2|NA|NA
CASSPSLGQPNTEAFF
TGTGCCAGCAGCCCCTCGCTCGGACAGCCTAACACTGAAGCTTTCTTT
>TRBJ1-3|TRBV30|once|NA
CAWNLGDTIYF
TGTGCCTGGAATCTGGGGGACACCATATATTTT
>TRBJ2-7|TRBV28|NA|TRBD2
CASSKRGGLPPPYEQYF
TGTGCCAGCAGTAAGCGGGGGGGCCTGCCCCCCCCCTACGAGCAGTACTTC
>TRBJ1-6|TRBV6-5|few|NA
CASSYFSNNSPLHF
TGTGCCAGCAGTTACTTTAGTAACAATTCACCCCTCCACTTT
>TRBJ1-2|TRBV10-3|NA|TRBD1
CAISETGDYGYTF
TGTGCCATCAGTGAGACAGGGGATTACGGCTACACCTTC
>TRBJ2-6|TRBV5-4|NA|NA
CASSLRSSGANVLTF
TGTGCCAGCAGCTTGCGGAGCTCTGGGGCCAACGTCCTGACTTTC
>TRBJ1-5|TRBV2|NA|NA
CATSSQGGQPQHF
TGTGCCACGAGCAGTCAGGGCGGTCAGCCCCAGCATTTT
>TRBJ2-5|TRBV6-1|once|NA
CASSTALTGLGAQYF
TGTGCCAGCAGTACAGCCCTGACAGGATTGGGGGCCCAGTACTTC
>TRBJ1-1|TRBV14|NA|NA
CASSPYLSRAEAFF
TGTGCCAGCAGCCCTTACTTAAGCCGGGCTGAAGCTTTCTTT
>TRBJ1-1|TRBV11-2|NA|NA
CASSLEGEAFF
TGTGCCAGCAGCTTAGAAGGGGAAGCTTTCTTT
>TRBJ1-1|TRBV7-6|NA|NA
CASSLLDDTEAFF
TGTGCCAGCAGCTTATTGGACGACACTGAAGCTTTCTTT
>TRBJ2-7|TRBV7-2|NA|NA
CASSLEAGYEQYF
TGTGCCAGCAGCTTAGAAGCTGGCTACGAGCAGTACTTC
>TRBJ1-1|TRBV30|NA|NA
CAWALRGAAFF
TGTGCCTGGGCGCTGAGAGGGGCAGCTTTCTTT
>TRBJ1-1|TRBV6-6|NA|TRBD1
CASRGQGKNTEAFF
TGTGCCAGCAGAGGACAGGGAAAAAACACTGAAGCTTTCTTT
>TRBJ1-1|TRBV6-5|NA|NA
CASSLGLIGAEAFF
TGTGCCAGCAGTCTCGGACTCATAGGGGCTGAAGCTTTCTTT
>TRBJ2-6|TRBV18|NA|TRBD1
CASSPPGQGSGANVLTF
TGTGCCAGCTCACCCCCGGGACAGGGTTCGGGGGCCAACGTCCTGACTTTC
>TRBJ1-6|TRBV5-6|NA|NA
CASSLRERSSYNSPLHF
TGTGCCAGCAGCCTCCGGGAAAGGAGCTCCTATAATTCACCCCTCCACTTT
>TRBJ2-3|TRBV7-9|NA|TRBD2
CASTRLGLAVDTQYF
TGTGCCAGCACCCGGTTGGGACTAGCGGTAGATACGCAGTATTTT
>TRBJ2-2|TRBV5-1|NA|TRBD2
CASSPGTKNTGELFF
TGCGCCAGCAGTCCCGGGACTAAGAACACCGGGGAGCTGTTTTTT
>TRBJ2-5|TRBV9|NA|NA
CASSVLGNPETQYF
TGTGCCAGCAGCGTCTTAGGGAATCCAGAGACCCAGTACTTC
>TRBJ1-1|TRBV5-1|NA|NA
CASSLHMNTEAFF
TGCGCCAGCAGCTTACACATGAACACTGAAGCTTTCTTT
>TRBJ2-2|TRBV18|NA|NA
CASSARRDPGGELFF
TGTGCCAGCTCAGCGAGACGGGACCCAGGAGGGGAGCTGTTTTTT
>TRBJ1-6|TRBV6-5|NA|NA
CASSSSTGSSPLHF
TGTGCCAGCAGCTCCTCCACAGGGTCTTCACCCCTCCACTTT
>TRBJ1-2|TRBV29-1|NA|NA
CSVEDLGSGYTF
TGCAGCGTTGAAGATCTGGGGAGTGGCTACACCTTC
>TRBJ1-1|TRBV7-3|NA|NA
CASSLIAGGSEAFF
TGTGCCAGCAGCTTAATCGCTGGAGGGTCTGAAGCTTTCTTT
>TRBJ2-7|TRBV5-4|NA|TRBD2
CASSLGLAGNYEQYF
TGTGCCAGCAGCCTGGGCCTAGCGGGGAACTACGAGCAGTACTTC
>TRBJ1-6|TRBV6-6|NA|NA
CASTTGMAYNSPLHF
TGTGCCAGCACAACAGGGATGGCCTATAATTCACCCCTCCACTTT
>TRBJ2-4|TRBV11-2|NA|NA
CASSLGSHGGVAKNIQYF
TGTGCCAGCAGCTTAGGGTCTCACGGGGGTGTCGCCAAAAACATTCAGTACTTC
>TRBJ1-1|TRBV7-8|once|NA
CASSLAGAGANTEAFF
TGTGCCAGCAGCTTAGCGGGGGCAGGGGCGAACACTGAAGCTTTCTTT
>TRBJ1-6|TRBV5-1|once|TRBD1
CASSEGQGMRNSPLHF
TGCGCCAGCAGCGAGGGACAGGGCATGAGGAATTCACCCCTCCACTTT